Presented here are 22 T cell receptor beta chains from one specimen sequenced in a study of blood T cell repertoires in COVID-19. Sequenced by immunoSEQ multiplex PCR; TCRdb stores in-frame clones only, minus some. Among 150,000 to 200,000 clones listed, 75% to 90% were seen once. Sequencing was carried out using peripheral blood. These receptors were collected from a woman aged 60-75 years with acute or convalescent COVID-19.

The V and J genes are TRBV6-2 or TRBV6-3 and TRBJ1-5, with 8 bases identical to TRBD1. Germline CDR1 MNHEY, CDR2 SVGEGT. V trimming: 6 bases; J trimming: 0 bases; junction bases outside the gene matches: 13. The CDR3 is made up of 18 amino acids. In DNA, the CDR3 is TGTGCCAGCAGCCCCCCCGGGACAGGAACCTATAGCAATCAGCCCCAGCATTTT. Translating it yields CASSPPGTGTYSNQPQHF.

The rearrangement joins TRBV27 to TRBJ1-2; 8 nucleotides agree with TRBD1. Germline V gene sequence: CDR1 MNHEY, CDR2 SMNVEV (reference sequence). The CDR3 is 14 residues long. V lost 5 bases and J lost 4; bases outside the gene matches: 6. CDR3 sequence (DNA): TGTGCCAGCAGTCCAAAGGACAGGGTCTATGGCTACACCTTC. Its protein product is CASSPKDRVYGYTF.

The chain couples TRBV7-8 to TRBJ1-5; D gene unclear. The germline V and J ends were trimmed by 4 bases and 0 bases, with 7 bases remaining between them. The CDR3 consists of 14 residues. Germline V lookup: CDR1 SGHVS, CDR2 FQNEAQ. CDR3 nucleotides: TGTGCCAGCAGCTACTACAATAGCAATCAGCCCCAGCATTTT. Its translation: CASSYYNSNQPQHF.

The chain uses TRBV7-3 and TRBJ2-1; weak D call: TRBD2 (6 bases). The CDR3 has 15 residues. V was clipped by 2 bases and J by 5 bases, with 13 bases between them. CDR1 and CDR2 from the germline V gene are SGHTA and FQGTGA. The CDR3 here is CASSLFPQRDNEQFF. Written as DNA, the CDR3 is TGTGCCAGCAGCTTATTCCCTCAGCGGGACAATGAGCAGTTCTTC.

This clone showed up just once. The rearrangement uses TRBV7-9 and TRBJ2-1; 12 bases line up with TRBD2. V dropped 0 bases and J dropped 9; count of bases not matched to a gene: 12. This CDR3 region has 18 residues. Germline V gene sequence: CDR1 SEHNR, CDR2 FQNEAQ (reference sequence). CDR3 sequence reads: CASSLAGLAGRGMGEQFF. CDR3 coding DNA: TGTGCCAGCAGCTTAGCCGGACTAGCGGGGAGAGGTATGGGTGAGCAGTTCTTC. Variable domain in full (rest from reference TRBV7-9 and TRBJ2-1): DTGVSQNPRHKITKRGQNVTFRCDPISEHNRLYWYRQTLGQGPEFLTYFQNEAQLEKSRLLSDRFSAERPKGSFSTLEIQRTEQGDSAMYLCASSLAGLAGRGMGEQFFGPGTRLTVL.

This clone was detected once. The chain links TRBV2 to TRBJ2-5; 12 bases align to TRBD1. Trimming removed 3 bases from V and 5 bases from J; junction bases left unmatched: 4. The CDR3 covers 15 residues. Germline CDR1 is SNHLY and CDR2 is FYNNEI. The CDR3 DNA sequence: TGTGCCAGCAGTGAGGGGGGACAGGGGGCGGAGACCCAGTACTTC. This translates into CASSEGGQGAETQYF.

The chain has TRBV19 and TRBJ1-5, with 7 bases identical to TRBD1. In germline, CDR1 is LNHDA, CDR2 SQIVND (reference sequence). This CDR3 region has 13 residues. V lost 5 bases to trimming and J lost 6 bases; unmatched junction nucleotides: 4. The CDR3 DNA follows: TGTGCCAGTAGTGACAGGGTACGTCAGCCCCAGCATTTT. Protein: CASSDRVRQPQHF. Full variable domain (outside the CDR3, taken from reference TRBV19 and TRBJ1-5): DGGITQSPKYLFRKEGQNVTLSCEQNLNHDAMYWYRQDPGQGLRLIYYSQIVNDFQKGDIAEGYSVSREKKESFPLTVTSAQKNPTAFYLCASSDRVRQPQHFGDGTRLSIL.

The CDR3 loop is CASSAAGINTGELFF. CDR3 DNA: TGTGCCAGCAGTGCGGCAGGGATCAACACCGGGGAGCTGTTTTTT. This chain links TRBV2 with TRBJ2-2; TRBD1 might be the D (5 bases). The CDR3 has 15 amino acids. Trimming stripped 4 bases from V and 2 bases from J, with 11 bases between. Germline V lookup: CDR1 SNHLY, CDR2 FYNNEI.

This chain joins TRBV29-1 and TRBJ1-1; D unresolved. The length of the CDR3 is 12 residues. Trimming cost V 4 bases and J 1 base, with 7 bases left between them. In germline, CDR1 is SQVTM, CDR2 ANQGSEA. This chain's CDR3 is CSVGWQNTEAFF. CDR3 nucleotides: TGCAGCGTTGGATGGCAGAACACTGAAGCTTTCTTT.

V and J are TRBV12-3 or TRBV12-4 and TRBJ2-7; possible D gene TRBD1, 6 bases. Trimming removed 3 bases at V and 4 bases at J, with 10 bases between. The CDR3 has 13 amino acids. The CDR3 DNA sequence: TGTGCCAGCAGTTTCGGACAGCTTTACGAGCAGTACTTC. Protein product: CASSFGQLYEQYF.

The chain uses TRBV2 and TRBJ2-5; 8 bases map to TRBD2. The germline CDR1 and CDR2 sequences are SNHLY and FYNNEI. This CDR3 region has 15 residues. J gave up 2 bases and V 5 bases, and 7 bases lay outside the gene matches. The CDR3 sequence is CASSWTGGPQETQYF. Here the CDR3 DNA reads TGTGCCAGCAGTTGGACGGGAGGGCCTCAAGAGACCCAGTACTTC.

The CDR3 DNA follows: TGTGCCAGCAGCTTAAGGAAACAGGGGGCGAATGGTGACACTGAAGCTTTCTTT. This sequence encodes CASSLRKQGANGDTEAFF. The rearrangement uses TRBV7-9 and TRBJ1-1; 9 positions agree with TRBD1. CDR3 length: 18 residues. Unmatched junction bases numbered 13, after V lost 2 bases and J lost 3 bases. CDR1 is SEHNR, CDR2 FQNEAQ, per germline (reference sequence).

CDR3 in DNA: TGTGCCAGCAGCTTACGTCCGGGGAATTCTGGCTACACCTTC. Translated, it gives CASSLRPGNSGYTF. This chain connects TRBV13 to TRBJ1-2, with D unclear. The CDR3 runs 14 residues. The ends were cut back, 2 bases at V and 7 bases at J, with 14 bases in the middle. Germline CDR1 PRHDT, CDR2 FYEKMQ (reference sequence).

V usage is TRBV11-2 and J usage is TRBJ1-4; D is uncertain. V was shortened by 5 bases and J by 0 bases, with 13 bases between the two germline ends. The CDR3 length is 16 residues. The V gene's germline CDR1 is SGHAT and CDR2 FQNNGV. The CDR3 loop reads CASSLSLLATNEKLFF. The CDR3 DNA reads TGTGCCAGCAGCCTAAGCTTGCTTGCAACTAATGAAAAACTGTTTTTT.

DNA of the CDR3: TGTGCCAGCAGTGGGCCCCCGGATCAGCCCCAGCATTTT. Its protein product is CASSGPPDQPQHF. The V and J genes are TRBV12-3 or TRBV12-4 and TRBJ1-5; D ambiguous. V lost 5 bases, J lost 5 bases, and 10 bases lay in between. This CDR3 comprises 13 residues.

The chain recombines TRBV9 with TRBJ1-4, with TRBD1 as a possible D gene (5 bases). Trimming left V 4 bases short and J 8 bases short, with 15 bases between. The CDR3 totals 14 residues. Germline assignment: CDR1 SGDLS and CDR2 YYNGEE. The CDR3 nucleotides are TGTGCCAGCAGCCCCTACGGGACTCTCGAAAAACTGTTTTTT. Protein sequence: CASSPYGTLEKLFF.

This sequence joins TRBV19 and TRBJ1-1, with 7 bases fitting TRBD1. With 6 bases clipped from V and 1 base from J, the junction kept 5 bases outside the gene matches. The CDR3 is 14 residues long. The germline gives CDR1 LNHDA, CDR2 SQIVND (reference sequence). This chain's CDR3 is CASRGQHENTEAFF. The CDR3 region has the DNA TGTGCCAGTAGGGGACAGCACGAGAACACTGAAGCTTTCTTT.

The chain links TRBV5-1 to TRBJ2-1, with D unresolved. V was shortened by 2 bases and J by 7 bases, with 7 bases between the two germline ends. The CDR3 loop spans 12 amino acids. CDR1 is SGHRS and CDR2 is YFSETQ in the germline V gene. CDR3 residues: CASSFSRNEQFF. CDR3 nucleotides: TGCGCCAGCAGCTTTTCTAGGAATGAGCAGTTCTTC. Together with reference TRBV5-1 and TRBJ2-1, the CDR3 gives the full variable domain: KAGVTQTPRYLIKTRGQQVTLSCSPISGHRSVSWYQQTPGQGLQFLFEYFSETQRNKGNFPGRFSGRQFSNSRSEMNVSTLELGDSALYLCASSFSRNEQFFGPGTRLTVL.

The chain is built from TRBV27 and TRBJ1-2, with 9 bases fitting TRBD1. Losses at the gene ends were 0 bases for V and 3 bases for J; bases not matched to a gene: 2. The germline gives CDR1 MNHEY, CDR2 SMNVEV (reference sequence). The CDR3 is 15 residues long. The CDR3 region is CASSLSGQGDYGYTF. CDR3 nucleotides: TGTGCCAGCAGTTTATCGGGACAGGGAGACTATGGCTACACCTTC.

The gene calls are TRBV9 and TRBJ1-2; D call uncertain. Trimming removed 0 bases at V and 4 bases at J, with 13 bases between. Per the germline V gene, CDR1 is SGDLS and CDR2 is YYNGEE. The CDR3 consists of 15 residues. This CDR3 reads CASSVEPVGGYGYTF. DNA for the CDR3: TGTGCCAGCAGCGTAGAACCGGTCGGAGGCTATGGCTACACCTTC.

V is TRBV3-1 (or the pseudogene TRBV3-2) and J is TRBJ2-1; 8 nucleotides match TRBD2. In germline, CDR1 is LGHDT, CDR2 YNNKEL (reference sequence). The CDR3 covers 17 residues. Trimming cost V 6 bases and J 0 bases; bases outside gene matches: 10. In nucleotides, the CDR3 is TGTGCCAGCAGAGCGGTAGCGGGGCAGAGCTCCTACAATGAGCAGTTCTTC. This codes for CASRAVAGQSSYNEQFF.

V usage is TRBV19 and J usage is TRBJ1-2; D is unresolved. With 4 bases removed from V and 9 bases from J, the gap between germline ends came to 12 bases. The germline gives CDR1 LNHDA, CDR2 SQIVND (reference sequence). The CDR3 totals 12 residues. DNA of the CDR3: TGTGCCAGTAGTAACCCCCCGGGGAGCTACACCTTC. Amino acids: CASSNPPGSYTF.